Reported below is one T cell receptor (beta chain). Its antigen is not yet known. No base qualities exist here, and no much larger clone lies one base off it. This entry comes from a study of T cells in Graves' hyperthyroidism and ophthalmopathy (dated by TCRdb to about 2019). General notes on the study: Peripheral blood was collected at initial diagnosis, before any treatment. To identify distinguishing TCR V-J signatures, a discovery cohort of some 100 patients was used, comprising 43 with Graves' ophthalmopathy and 57 with stable Graves' hyperthyroidism. Prospective prediction of ophthalmopathy was tested in an independent validation cohort of approximately 18 hyperthyroidism patients and 17 patients who later progressed to ophthalmopathy. The approximately 100 discovery patients were divided at random into training and test sets in a 7:3 ratio. Thyroid tissue and blood T-cell repertoires from about six Graves' hyperthyroidism patients were also compared in the study. Once sampling was done, hyperthyroidism patients were given methimazole at a starting dose of 30 mg daily, whereas ophthalmopathy patients were given high-dose intravenous methylprednisolone. The paper reports TCR Vbeta CDR3 sequencing of some 140 peripheral blood samples: fewer than 50 ophthalmopathy, around 80 hyperthyroidism and approximately 17 progressor patients. What the authors observed across the whole study: In validation, progression to ophthalmopathy was predicted by the model with nearly 71% sensitivity and just over 72% specificity, a median of around 6.5 months before onset. No statistical method was used to set the sample size in advance, and investigators knew the group allocation. In cross-validation, a model built on a 13 V-J signature told ophthalmopathy apart from stable hyperthyroidism with approximately 91% sensitivity and roughly 81% specificity, and in testing the same model reached 80%/75%. Most expanded thyroid clonotypes (frequency above 0.001) were also detected in blood, suggesting blood repertoires may reflect thyroid immune responses.

Moderately to severely active disease, a Clinical Activity Score of at least 3, a NOSPECS grade of at least 4, and a duration under 3 months were present in ophthalmopathy patients. Patients with uncontrolled infections, other autoimmune diseases, pregnancy or lactation were excluded. Diagnoses were based on clinical symptoms, serum thyroxine and TRAb, thyroid ultrasound and orbital computed tomography. PBMCs were separated from 7.5 to 10 ml of fresh peripheral blood using Ficoll-Paque density gradient centrifugation. Total RNA was extracted with Trizol reagent, and quality was checked on an Agilent 2100 Bioanalyzer. From the cysteine up to the phenylalanine, the CDR3 has a length of 14 residues. Of all the DNA, just the CDR3 is kept, 42 bases in frame from base 1. A distance of 10 bases separates the germline ends of V and J, which lose 1 base and 4 bases respectively. CDR1 KGHSH and CDR2 LQKENI were looked up in the germline V gene.

The TCR beta CDR3 regions were amplified from the RNA transcripts. A first-round RT-PCR of the TCR CDR3 used the HTBI primer set with the Qiagen OneStep RT-PCR kit. Libraries were constructed in a second round of multiplex PCR, after which size selection and purification were carried out. The libraries were sequenced on an Illumina HiSeq2000 using paired-end 100 bp reads. Per the source publication's procedure: SOAPnuke was used to process the raw data, with reads discarded if the reads contained adapters or uncalled bases, had a mean Phred below 15, or lacked an exact constant-primer or identifier match. High-quality paired reads were merged using COPE v1.2.5, and each unique nucleotide sequence was defined as a clonotype. MiTCR v1.1 was used to align clonotypes to the IMGT TRBV, TRBD and TRBJ reference segments. The analysis included only V-J combinations with a frequency above 0.0001, which together covered 99% to 99.2% of the repertoires. A TCS score was defined as the ratio between F50 (clonal expansion) and ExV (chaos), using BLOSUM62-based TCRdist between CDR3 peptides within each V-J. Welch's t-statistics and random forest reduced 450 to 600 V-J features to 10 to 15, which were used in a naive Bayes classifier (R e1071). TCRdb trimmed the raw reads at Q25, called clones with MiXCR and kept productive beta chains. Rows are combined by CDR3 protein, so each entry shows the most common genes and DNA. TCRdb, not the original authors, processed these V and J calls. The sample yields about 410,000 distinct CDR3 sequences; about 15% were counted once. The ten largest clones represent around a fifth of the sample.

This receptor was taken from a woman in her twenties or thirties with Graves' ophthalmopathy. Source material: blood. Here the chain combines TRBV18 and TRBJ1-1; the D segment could be TRBD1, given 5 matching bases. The CDR3 loop reads CASSPQVGGTEAFF. The DNA sequence follows: TGTGCCAGCTCACCACAGGTCGGGGGCACTGAAGCTTTCTTT.